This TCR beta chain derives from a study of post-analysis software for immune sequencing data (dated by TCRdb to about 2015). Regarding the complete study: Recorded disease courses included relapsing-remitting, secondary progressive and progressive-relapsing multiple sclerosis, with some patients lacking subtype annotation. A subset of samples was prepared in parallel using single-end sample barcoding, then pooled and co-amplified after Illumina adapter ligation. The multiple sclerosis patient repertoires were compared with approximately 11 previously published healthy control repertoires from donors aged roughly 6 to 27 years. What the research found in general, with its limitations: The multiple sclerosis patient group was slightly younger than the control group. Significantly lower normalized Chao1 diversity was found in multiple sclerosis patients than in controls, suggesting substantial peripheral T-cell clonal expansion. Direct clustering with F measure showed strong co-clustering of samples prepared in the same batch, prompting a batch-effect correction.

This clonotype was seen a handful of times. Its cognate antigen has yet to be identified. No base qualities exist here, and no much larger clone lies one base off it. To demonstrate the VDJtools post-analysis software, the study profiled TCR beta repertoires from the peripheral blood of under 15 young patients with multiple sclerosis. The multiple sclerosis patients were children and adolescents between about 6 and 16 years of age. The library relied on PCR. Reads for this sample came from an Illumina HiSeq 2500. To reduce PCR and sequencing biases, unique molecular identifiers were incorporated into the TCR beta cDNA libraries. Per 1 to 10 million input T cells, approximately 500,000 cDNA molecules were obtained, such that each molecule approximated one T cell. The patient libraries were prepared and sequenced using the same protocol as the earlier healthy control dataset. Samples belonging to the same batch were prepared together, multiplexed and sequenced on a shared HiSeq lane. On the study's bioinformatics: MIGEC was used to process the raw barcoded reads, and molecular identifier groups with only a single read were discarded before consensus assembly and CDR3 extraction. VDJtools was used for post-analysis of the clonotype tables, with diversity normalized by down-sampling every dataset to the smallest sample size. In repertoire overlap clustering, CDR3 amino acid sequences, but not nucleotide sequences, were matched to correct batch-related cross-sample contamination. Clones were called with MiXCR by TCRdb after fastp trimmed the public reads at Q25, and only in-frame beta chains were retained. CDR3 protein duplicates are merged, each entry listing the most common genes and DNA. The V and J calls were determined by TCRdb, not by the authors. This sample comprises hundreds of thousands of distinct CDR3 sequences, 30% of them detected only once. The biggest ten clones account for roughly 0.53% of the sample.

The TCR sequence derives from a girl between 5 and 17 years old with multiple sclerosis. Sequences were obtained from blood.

The sequenced DNA is TGTGCCAGCAGCCGAAAGGCCGGTGCGCAGGGTGGCAATCAGCCCCAGCATTTT. Translated, this is CASSRKAGAQGGNQPQHF. This chain is built from TRBV3-1 and TRBJ1-5; matching of 5 bases hints at TRBD1 as the D gene. A distance of 21 bases separates the germline ends of V and J, which lose 4 bases and 2 bases respectively. The CDR3 runs 18 residues from the cysteine to the phenylalanine. Only the CDR3 DNA stays, 54 bases, in frame from base 1. For CDR1 and CDR2, the germline V gene (reference sequence) lists LGHDT and YNNKEL.